The TCR beta chain under discussion was sequenced for a study of blood T cell repertoires in COVID-19. Turning to the study itself: Samples of COVID-19 (acute and convalescent) were obtained from the United States, Italy and Spain. PBMCs, B-cell-depleted T cells, or T cells provided the cDNA or gDNA that made up the material.

Enrolled during active infection, Seattle patients were then followed longitudinally. Original processing notes: Researchers report that nucleated cell counts were estimated from reference gene primer amplification. Sequencing was performed with immunoSEQ multiplex PCR; in TCRdb, only in-frame clones are kept and a portion is missing. That table supplies the V and J calls and clone size; D and trimming were determined from the DNA. The sample records about 420,000 clones, around nine tenths being singletons. Sequenced sample: peripheral blood. The source is a man aged 18 to 30 with COVID-19, enrolled during active disease.

The CDR3 DNA sequence: TGTGCCAGCAGCTCGGATGGACTAGCGGGGGGAATAAGCTCCTACAATGAGCAGTTCTTC. Amino acid sequence: CASSSDGLAGGISSYNEQFF. The rearrangement uses TRBV5-4 and TRBJ2-1; 14 bases match TRBD2. Germline assignment: CDR1 SGHNT and CDR2 YYREEE (reference sequence). Unmatched junction bases numbered 11, after V lost 3 bases and J lost 0 bases. The CDR3 has 20 amino acids.